These 10 T cell receptor beta chains originate from one sample sequenced in a study of radiotherapy plus CTLA-4 blockade in lung cancer. Libraries were prepared by immunoSEQ multiplex PCR; TCRdb keeps only in-frame clonotypes and omits some of them. This table holds around 80,000 clones, 84% found once. The sample consisted of peripheral blood, taken from a patient treated with radiotherapy plus ipilimumab. These receptors all stem from a human donor with non-small cell lung cancer who had stable disease on radiotherapy plus ipilimumab.

J is TRBJ2-5 and V is TRBV7-3, with D hard to call. Trimming removed 0 bases from V and 5 bases from J, with 10 bases in between. This CDR3 region has 14 residues. The V gene's germline CDR1 is SGHTA and CDR2 FQGTGA. As DNA, the CDR3 is TGTGCCAGCAGCTTAACGGCTAGTGGCGAGACCCAGTACTTC. This codes for CASSLTASGETQYF.

The CDR3 loop is CASSLQGTGELFF. The CDR3 DNA reads TGTGCCAGCAGTTTACAGGGTACCGGGGAGCTGTTTTTT. J is TRBJ2-2 and V is TRBV6-1, with D maybe TRBD1 (6 bases). With 5 bases removed from V and 5 bases from J, the gap between germline ends came to 9 bases. The CDR3 consists of 13 residues. CDR1 MNHNS and CDR2 SASEGT come from the germline V gene.

J is TRBJ2-1 and V is TRBV6-1; 11 positions agree with TRBD2. This CDR3 is 16 amino acids long. Trimming cost V 4 bases and J 7 bases; bases outside gene matches: 9. Germline lookup yields CDR1 MNHNS and CDR2 SASEGT. CDR3 region: CASSAGLAASRNEQFF. In DNA form, the CDR3 reads TGTGCCAGCAGTGCGGGACTAGCGGCGTCTAGGAATGAGCAGTTCTTC.

This clone showed up just a few times. The V call is TRBV5-1, the J call TRBJ2-3; D unresolved. The CDR3 sequence is 13 residues long. Germline CDR1 is SGHRS and CDR2 is YFSETQ. The V end lost 4 bases, the J end lost 2 bases, and 8 bases lay between the germline ends. The CDR3 region has the DNA TGCGCCAGCAGCCGAGAATCCACAGATACGCAGTATTTT. It encodes CASSRESTDTQYF.

This clone was picked up one time. V is TRBV9 and J is TRBJ1-2, with D unclear. The V gene lost 0 bases and the J gene lost 2 bases, with 2 bases spanning the gap. This CDR3 has 12 amino acids. Germline lookup yields CDR1 SGDLS and CDR2 YYNGEE. The DNA of the CDR3 is TGTGCCAGCAGCGTAGACAACTATGGCTACACCTTC. Encoded protein: CASSVDNYGYTF.

The chain is built from TRBV10-3 and TRBJ1-3; D remains unclear. Germline V gene lookup returns CDR1 ENHRY and CDR2 SYGVKD. This CDR3 contains 12 residues. Trimming left V 4 bases short and J 3 bases short, with 4 bases between. CDR3 sequence: CAISGNGNTIYF. The CDR3, as DNA: TGTGCCATCAGTGGGAATGGAAACACCATATATTTT.

The chain has TRBV2 and TRBJ1-1; D call uncertain. This CDR3 region has 12 residues. From germline, CDR1 is SNHLY and CDR2 FYNNEI. V lost 3 bases and J lost 3, with 5 bases in between. CDR3 nucleotides: TGTGCCAGCAGTGACTATTACACTGAAGCTTTCTTT. Its translation: CASSDYYTEAFF.

Written as DNA, the CDR3 is TGTGCCAGCAGTTACTCGAGTAGCTTGAACACTGAAGCTTTCTTT. Its translation: CASSYSSSLNTEAFF. The gene calls are TRBV6-6 and TRBJ1-1; D remains unclear. Per germline, CDR1 MNHNY and CDR2 SVGAGI (reference sequence). The germline V and J ends were trimmed by 0 bases and 0 bases, with 8 bases remaining between them. CDR3 length: 15 residues.

The V and J genes are TRBV27 and TRBJ2-3, with D possibly being TRBD2 (5 bases). This CDR3 comprises 17 residues. Germline values: CDR1 MNHEY, CDR2 SMNVEV (reference sequence). V lost 0 bases and J 1 base, leaving 14 bases between the germline ends. This chain's CDR3 is CASSLSPLEYGTDTQYF. Written as DNA, the CDR3 is TGTGCCAGCAGTTTATCTCCACTAGAATACGGCACAGATACGCAGTATTTT.

This clone was seen a handful of times. V is TRBV7-9 and J is TRBJ2-3, with D possibly matching TRBD1 (6 bases). The CDR3 extends over 14 amino acids. Trimming stripped 0 bases from V and 3 bases from J, with 7 bases between. In germline, CDR1 is SEHNR, CDR2 FQNEAQ (reference sequence). The CDR3 loop reads CASSLATGTDTQYF. CDR3 nucleotides: TGTGCCAGCAGCTTAGCCACAGGGACAGATACGCAGTATTTT. Using reference TRBV7-9 and TRBJ2-3 for the parts outside the CDR3, the full variable domain is DTGVSQNPRHKITKRGQNVTFRCDPISEHNRLYWYRQTLGQGPEFLTYFQNEAQLEKSRLLSDRFSAERPKGSFSTLEIQRTEQGDSAMYLCASSLATGTDTQYFGPGTRLTVL.